Below, 27 T cell receptor beta chains from the same sample are listed, as sequenced in a study of cytomegalovirus exposure and HLA in healthy donors (dated by TCRdb to 2016 to 2017). The library was obtained by the immunoSEQ multiplex PCR assay. The multiplex PCR relied on a mix of 60 forward primers for TCR Vbeta segments and 13 reverse primers for TCR Jbeta segments. This is the immuneACCESS table as TCRdb keeps it, with only in-frame sequences that have V and J called. A part of the clones is gone; compared with another copy, unresolved V genes explain less than half, and the rest is unexplained. This sample holds about 150,000 clones; about 85% were observed only once. 1% of the sample lies in the top ten. The source material was PBMCs. All receptors derive from a boy aged 2-9 years in good health and CMV-seronegative.

This clone is a singleton in its sample. The chain combines TRBV11-3 with TRBJ2-2, with D maybe TRBD1 (6 bases). The CDR3 extends over 15 amino acids. Trimming took 5 bases from V and 4 from J, leaving 14 bases between them. The germline gives CDR1 SGHNT, CDR2 YENEEA. CDR3 DNA: TGTGCCAGCAGCCCCTCCAACAGGGTCACCGGGGAGCTGTTTTTT. Translating it yields CASSPSNRVTGELFF.

The chain joins TRBV5-6 to TRBJ2-2; 14 bases fit TRBD2. This CDR3 is 16 amino acids long. The germline V gene has CDR1 SGHDT and CDR2 YYEEEE. J was trimmed by 5 bases and V by 4 bases; bases with no gene match: 4. CDR3 sequence reads: CASSGGLAGDTGELFF. CDR3 DNA: TGTGCCAGCAGCGGGGGACTAGCGGGAGATACCGGGGAGCTGTTTTTT.

The chain is built from TRBV15 and TRBJ1-3; 7 nucleotides agree with TRBD1. From germline, CDR1 is LNHNV and CDR2 YYDKDF (reference sequence). This CDR3 has 15 amino acids. V shed 2 bases, J shed 4 bases, and the junction held 5 bases outside the gene matches. CDR3 loop: CATSRRGLVGNTIYF. The DNA for the CDR3 is TGTGCCACCAGCAGAAGGGGGCTAGTGGGAAACACCATATATTTT.

The chain combines TRBV14 with TRBJ1-1; D is ambiguous. The germline gives CDR1 SGHDN, CDR2 FVKESK. V lost 0 bases to trimming and J lost 6 bases, with 11 bases between them. CDR3 length equals 14 residues. CDR3 in DNA: TGTGCCAGCAGCCAAGAGCGGGGTAGCCCTGAAGCTTTCTTT. Its protein product is CASSQERGSPEAFF.

This clone was found a few times. The chain recombines TRBV5-1 with TRBJ1-4, with 7 bases aligning to TRBD1. CDR1 is SGHRS, CDR2 YFSETQ, per germline. Trimming at V came to 4 bases and at J to 0 bases, leaving 6 bases not matched to a gene. This CDR3 region has 16 residues. Here the CDR3 reads CASSPGQTPTNEKLFF. DNA for the CDR3: TGCGCCAGCAGCCCGGGACAGACCCCAACTAATGAAAAACTGTTTTTT.

This rearrangement joins TRBV30 to TRBJ2-1; D possibly corresponds to TRBD2 (6 bases). There are 17 residues in the CDR3. V gave up 3 bases and J gave up 4 bases, with 22 bases separating them. The germline gives CDR1 GTSNPN, CDR2 SVGIG (reference sequence). The CDR3 here is CAWRPRDPGGVYNEQFF. In DNA, the CDR3 is TGTGCCTGGAGGCCCCGGGACCCAGGAGGGGTGTACAATGAGCAGTTCTTC. The full variable domain, with the rest looked up from reference TRBV30 and TRBJ2-1, is SQTIHQWPATLVQPVGSPLSLECTVEGTSNPNLYWYRQAAGRGLQLLFYSVGIGQISSEVPQNLSASRPQDRQFILSSKKLLLSDSGFYLCAWRPRDPGGVYNEQFFGPGTRLTVL.

This rearrangement joins TRBV7-2 to TRBJ1-4, with a weak D call TRBD1 (6 bases). Germline V lookup: CDR1 SGHTA, CDR2 FQGNSA. The ends were cut back, 5 bases at V and 4 bases at J, with 14 bases in the middle. The CDR3 spans 15 residues. Here the CDR3 reads CASSRTEQGNEKLFF. The CDR3 DNA is TGTGCCAGCAGCCGAACCGAACAGGGTAATGAAAAACTGTTTTTT. The whole variable domain, filled in from reference TRBV7-2 and TRBJ1-4, reads GAGVSQSPSNKVTEKGKDVELRCDPISGHTALYWYRQSLGQGLEFLIYFQGNSAPDKSGLPSDRFSAERTGGSVSTLTIQRTQQEDSAVYLCASSRTEQGNEKLFFGSGTQLSVL.

The table lists this clone with a few counts. The chain uses TRBV2 and TRBJ1-5, with D unresolved. CDR3 length equals 11 residues. V was trimmed by 6 bases and J by 8 bases, leaving 8 bases between them. Germline V gives CDR1 SNHLY, CDR2 FYNNEI. CDR3 region: CASRKTEPQHF. As DNA, the CDR3 is TGTGCCAGCAGAAAGACTGAGCCCCAGCATTTT.

The rearrangement links TRBV5-6 to TRBJ2-1; 12 nucleotides line up with TRBD2. This CDR3 has 19 residues. After removal of 4 bases from V and 2 bases from J, the junction contained 13 bases not matched to a gene. The germline gives CDR1 SGHDT, CDR2 YYEEEE. The CDR3 reads CASSPKPGLAGLAYNEQFF. For the CDR3, the DNA is TGTGCCAGCAGCCCGAAACCGGGACTAGCGGGCCTTGCCTACAATGAGCAGTTCTTC.

V is TRBV7-9 and J is TRBJ1-1; the D gene is possibly TRBD1 (6 bases). Trimming left V 4 bases short and J 0 bases short, with 12 bases between. Germline lookup yields CDR1 SEHNR and CDR2 FQNEAQ (reference sequence). This CDR3 region has 15 residues. The CDR3 DNA follows: TGTGCCAGCAGCTCAGGGGATACCCTGAACACTGAAGCTTTCTTT. Its translation is CASSSGDTLNTEAFF. Filled out from reference TRBV7-9 and TRBJ1-1, the complete variable domain reads DTGVSQNPRHKITKRGQNVTFRCDPISEHNRLYWYRQTLGQGPEFLTYFQNEAQLEKSRLLSDRFSAERPKGSFSTLEIQRTEQGDSAMYLCASSSGDTLNTEAFFGQGTRLTVV.

The chain couples TRBV5-4 to TRBJ1-1, with 7 bases lining up with TRBD1. This CDR3 has 17 residues. J lost 0 bases, V lost 6 bases, and 14 bases had no gene match. Germline V CDR1 and CDR2: SGHNT, YYREEE (reference sequence). In nucleotides, the CDR3 is TGTGCCAGCACCCTTAGGGGGCCATCCTCCATGAACACTGAAGCTTTCTTT. This gives the protein CASTLRGPSSMNTEAFF.

A word on this clone: The same CDR3 can be traced to other DNA sequences in this sample. This rearrangement joins TRBV6-5 to TRBJ1-1, with a possible D match to TRBD1 (5 bases). The CDR3 sequence is 14 residues long. V was cut by 2 bases and J by 0 bases, with 7 bases left in between. Per germline, CDR1 MNHEY and CDR2 SVGAGI. Written as DNA, the CDR3 is TGTGCCAGCAGTTACAGGGGCCTGAACACTGAAGCTTTCTTT. This encodes CASSYRGLNTEAFF.

The gene calls are TRBV19 and TRBJ2-6; a possible D gene is TRBD1 (6 bases). CDR3 length equals 16 residues. Per germline, CDR1 LNHDA and CDR2 SQIVND (reference sequence). V lost 3 bases and J 3 bases, leaving 12 bases between the germline ends. This chain's CDR3 is CASSMVTGSGANVLTF. The CDR3, as DNA: TGTGCCAGTAGTATGGTGACAGGTAGTGGGGCCAACGTCCTGACTTTC.

DNA for the CDR3: TGCGCCAGCAGCCTTGGGACAGGGGGCCCTAATGAAAAACTGTTTTTT. This translates into CASSLGTGGPNEKLFF. The chain uses TRBV4-1 and TRBJ1-4, with 12 bases fitting TRBD1. The germline gives CDR1 MGHRA, CDR2 YSYEKL. The CDR3 has 16 residues. V trimming: 4 bases; J trimming: 3 bases; junction bases outside the gene matches: 3.

The V gene is TRBV6-5, the J gene TRBJ2-5; no reliable D call. The CDR3 is made up of 14 amino acids. Germline V gene data show CDR1 as MNHEY and CDR2 as SVGAGI. The germline V and J ends were trimmed by 4 bases and 5 bases, with 14 bases remaining between them. The CDR3 region is CASSSVFNAETQYF. The CDR3 DNA reads as TGTGCCAGCAGTTCGGTTTTTAATGCGGAGACCCAGTACTTC.

The chain links TRBV19 to TRBJ2-2; maybe TRBD2 (5 bases). V lost 3 bases and J lost 3, with 8 bases in between. CDR3 length: 14 residues. CDR1 and CDR2 (germline): LNHDA, SQIVND (reference sequence). The CDR3 DNA reads TGTGCCAGTAGTATCCGGGGTCACACCGGGGAGCTGTTTTTT. Translated: CASSIRGHTGELFF.

This clone was detected once. The rearrangement uses TRBV7-3 and TRBJ2-1; 9 bases map to TRBD2. The ends lost 0 bases at V and 5 bases at J; junction bases unmatched: 5. Germline-derived CDR1 and CDR2 are SGHTA and FQGTGA. The CDR3 runs to 16 residues. The DNA of the CDR3 is TGTGCCAGCAGCTTAACCCAACTAGCGGGTCACAATGAGCAGTTCTTC. It codes for CASSLTQLAGHNEQFF. The whole variable domain, remainder taken from reference TRBV7-3 and TRBJ2-1, is GAGVSQTPSNKVTEKGKYVELRCDPISGHTALYWYRQSLGQGPEFLIYFQGTGAADDSGLPNDRFFAVRPEGSVSTLKIQRTERGDSAVYLCASSLTQLAGHNEQFFGPGTRLTVL.

V gene TRBV7-2 combines with J gene TRBJ2-3; a weak D match, TRBD2 (5 bases). Germline CDR1 reads SGHTA; CDR2 reads FQGNSA. The CDR3 is made up of 19 amino acids. V shed 5 bases and J shed 5 bases, with 29 bases lying between them. The CDR3: CASSPHRRYEGRDGDTQYF. CDR3 bases: TGTGCCAGCAGCCCTCATAGGCGGTATGAGGGTAGAGATGGAGATACGCAGTATTTT.

The DNA of the CDR3 is TGCGCCAGCAGCCAAGACGATTTCTGGCAGGGCTTACTCGAGCAGTACTTC. Amino acids: CASSQDDFWQGLLEQYF. The genes are TRBV4-1 and TRBJ2-5, with a possible D match to TRBD1 (5 bases). The closer fit of TRBJ2-7 to the DNA end suggests the J call may be wrong. The germline V gene encodes CDR1 MGHRA and CDR2 YSYEKL. The CDR3 sequence is 17 residues long.

This chain joins TRBV11-2 and TRBJ1-5; D uncertain. V was trimmed by 0 bases and J by 5 bases, leaving 5 bases between them. This CDR3 is 13 amino acids long. Germline values: CDR1 SGHAT, CDR2 FQNNGV. The CDR3 is CASSLDRDQPQHF. In DNA form, the CDR3 reads TGTGCCAGCAGCTTAGATCGCGATCAGCCCCAGCATTTT.

This clone appeared once. The rearrangement uses TRBV5-4 and TRBJ1-2; 7 bases are shared with TRBD1. The CDR3 length is 13 residues. V trimming: 4 bases; J trimming: 5 bases; junction bases outside the gene matches: 5. The V gene's germline CDR1 is SGHNT and CDR2 YYREEE (reference sequence). The CDR3 bases are TGTGCCAGCAGCACCGGGACAGAGTATGGCTACACCTTC. Its translation: CASSTGTEYGYTF.

The DNA of the CDR3 is TGTGCCATCAGTGAGACACCCGGGACTAGCGCGAAAGAGACCCAGTACTTC. The encoded protein is CAISETPGTSAKETQYF. The chain has TRBV10-3 and TRBJ2-5, with TRBD2 matching 10 bases. From germline, CDR1 is ENHRY and CDR2 SYGVKD. The J segment lost 3 bases and the V segment lost 2 bases, leaving 9 bases of the junction unmatched. This CDR3 is 17 amino acids long.

J is TRBJ2-1 and V is TRBV21-1; TRBD2 is the table's D call, not checked against the DNA. TRBV21-1 is designated a pseudogene. This CDR3 region has 15 residues. The CDR3 region is CASSGGGRSYNEQFF. CDR3 coding DNA: TGTGCCAGCAGCGGGGGGGGGCGTTCCTACAATGAGCAGTTCTTC.

This chain connects TRBV9 to TRBJ1-6; TRBD1 is a possible D gene (5 bases). Germline CDR1 SGDLS, CDR2 YYNGEE. The V end lost 3 bases, the J end lost 13 bases, and 14 bases lay between the germline ends. The CDR3 has 13 amino acids. The CDR3 is CASSGQQSPPLHF. CDR3 sequence (DNA): TGTGCCAGCAGCGGACAGCAATCTCCCCCCCTCCACTTT.

This chain joins TRBV5-1 and TRBJ2-2; 16 positions match TRBD2. V shed 0 bases and J 1 base; nucleotides not matched to a gene: 9. The CDR3 covers 21 residues. Germline assignment: CDR1 SGHRS and CDR2 YFSETQ. The chain's CDR3 is CASSLVDTGTSGGGNTGELFF. For the CDR3, the DNA is TGCGCCAGCAGCTTGGTAGACACCGGGACTAGCGGGGGGGGGAACACCGGGGAGCTGTTTTTT.

This rearrangement joins TRBV2 to TRBJ2-3; D may be TRBD2 (5 bases). The germline CDR1 and CDR2 sequences are SNHLY and FYNNEI. V shed 6 bases and J shed 4 bases, with 17 bases lying between them. This CDR3 contains 15 residues. The CDR3 spells CASRYGSLGADTQYF. As DNA, the CDR3 is TGTGCCAGCAGGTATGGGAGTTTGGGCGCAGATACGCAGTATTTT. The full variable domain, with the rest looked up from reference TRBV2 and TRBJ2-3, is EPEVTQTPSHQVTQMGQEVILRCVPISNHLYFYWYRQILGQKVEFLVSFYNNEISEKSEIFDDQFSVERPDGSNFTLKIRSTKLEDSAMYFCASRYGSLGADTQYFGPGTRLTVL.

This chain joins TRBV9 and TRBJ1-2; 9 bases line up with TRBD1. V was pared by 4 bases and J by 6 bases, with 19 bases of the junction left unmatched. The CDR3 sequence is 18 residues long. Germline loops: CDR1 SGDLS, CDR2 YYNGEE. CDR3 nucleotides: TGTGCCAGCAGCCCCACGACCTTCAGGGGGACAGGGATAGATGGCTACACCTTC. This codes for CASSPTTFRGTGIDGYTF.